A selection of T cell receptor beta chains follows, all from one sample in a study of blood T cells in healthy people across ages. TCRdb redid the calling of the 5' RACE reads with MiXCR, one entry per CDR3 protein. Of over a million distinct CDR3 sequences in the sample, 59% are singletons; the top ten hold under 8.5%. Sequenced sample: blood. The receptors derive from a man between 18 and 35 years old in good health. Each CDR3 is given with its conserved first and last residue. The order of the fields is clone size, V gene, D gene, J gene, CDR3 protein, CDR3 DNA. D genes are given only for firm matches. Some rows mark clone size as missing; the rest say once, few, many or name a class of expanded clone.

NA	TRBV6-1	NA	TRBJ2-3	CASSDLRDPTDTQYF	TGTGCCAGCAGTGACCTTAGGGACCCCACAGATACGCAGTATTTT
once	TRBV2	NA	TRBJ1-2	CASNRMVNYGYTF	TGTGCCAGTAACCGAATGGTAAACTATGGCTACACCTTC
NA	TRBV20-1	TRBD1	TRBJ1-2	CSARGPGGILGYTF	TGCAGTGCTAGGGGACCAGGGGGCATCCTTGGCTACACCTTC
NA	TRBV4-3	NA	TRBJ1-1	CASSQDYRLGAEAFF	TGCGCCAGCAGCCAAGATTACAGGTTGGGAGCTGAAGCTTTCTTT
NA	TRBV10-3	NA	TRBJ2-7	CATLANQPGDEQYF	TGTGCCACCTTGGCGAACCAACCCGGTGACGAGCAGTACTTC
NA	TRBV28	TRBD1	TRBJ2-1	CATLDRVTTEQFF	TGTGCCACTTTGGACAGGGTTACGACTGAGCAGTTCTTC
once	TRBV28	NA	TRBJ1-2	CASSLMAISYGYTF	TGTGCCAGCAGTTTAATGGCGATTTCCTATGGCTACACCTTC
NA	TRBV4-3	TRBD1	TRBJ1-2	CASSQETYGTGDLYTF	TGCGCCAGCAGCCAGGAAACCTACGGGACAGGGGACCTCTACACCTTC
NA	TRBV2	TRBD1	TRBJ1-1	CASTLGDRSSWAANTEAFF	TGTGCCAGCACCCTGGGGGACAGGTCCAGCTGGGCCGCGAACACTGAAGCTTTCTTT
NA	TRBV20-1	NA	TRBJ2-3	CSARDRKGEQNTQYF	TGCAGTGCTAGAGATCGGAAGGGGGAACAAAATACGCAGTATTTT
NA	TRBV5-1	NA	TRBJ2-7	CASSLAQRSSYNEQYF	TGCGCCAGCAGCTTGGCCCAGCGGAGCTCCTACAATGAGCAGTACTTC
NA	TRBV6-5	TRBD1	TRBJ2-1	CASRQGLYNEQFF	TGTGCCAGCAGACAGGGGTTATACAATGAGCAGTTCTTC
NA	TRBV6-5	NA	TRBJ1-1	CASRDRWNTEAFF	TGTGCCAGCAGAGACAGGTGGAACACTGAAGCTTTCTTT
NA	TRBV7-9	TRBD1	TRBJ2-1	CASSLEDRGRFF	TGTGCCAGCAGCCTGGAAGACAGGGGTCGGTTCTTC